Below are 32 T cell receptor beta chains sequenced from a single sample in a study of vaccination and CD4 T cells after COVID-19. Documented treatment: roughly 11-day PBMC culture with coronavirus spike peptide pools or control peptides (ViraFEST assay). Cultured CD4+ T-cell DNA underwent Oncomine TCR Beta short-read sequencing. One entry per CDR3 protein, called by TCRdb with MiXCR from the PCR reads. This sample yields about 16,000 distinct CDR3 sequences, of which around 50% are seen a single time; 15% to 20% belongs to the top ten. Their cognate antigens are unknown. Sequenced here: CD4+ T cells from blood, cultured in vitro, sampled before SARS-CoV-2 vaccination. The receptors here all came from a human donor who had recovered from COVID-19.

This clonotype was observed a single time. The chain has TRBV20-1 and TRBJ2-5; 7 bases line up with TRBD1. CDR1 and CDR2 from the germline V gene are DFQATT and SNEGSKA (reference sequence). Trimming at V came to 6 bases and at J to 5 bases, leaving 12 bases not matched to a gene. CDR3 size: 14 residues. CDR3 in amino acids: CSAPGAGGSETQYF. For the CDR3, the DNA is TGCAGTGCCCCCGGGGCAGGGGGATCGGAGACCCAGTACTTC.

The J gene is TRBJ2-5, the V gene TRBV12-3 or TRBV12-4; 9 nucleotides match TRBD1. With 5 bases clipped from V and 4 bases from J, the junction kept 17 bases outside the gene matches. This CDR3 has 18 residues. The CDR3 is CASSKKGLQGAPGETQYF. CDR3 nucleotide sequence: TGTGCCAGCAGTAAGAAGGGGCTACAGGGGGCCCCTGGAGAGACCCAGTACTTC.

The chain employs TRBV20-1 and TRBJ2-5; 9 bases are a match to TRBD2. This CDR3 comprises 16 residues. Germline lookup yields CDR1 DFQATT and CDR2 SNEGSKA (reference sequence). V was pared by 0 bases and J by 5 bases, with 10 bases of the junction left unmatched. As DNA, the CDR3 is TGCAGTGCTAGAGATTCCCTTAGCGGGAGTCTCGAGACCCAGTACTTC. Its protein product is CSARDSLSGSLETQYF.

The chain has TRBV19 and TRBJ1-1; the D is unclear. Trimming took 7 bases from V and 4 from J, leaving 16 bases between them. Germline CDR1 is LNHDA and CDR2 is SQIVND (reference sequence). This CDR3 region has 14 residues. The CDR3: CASTPPGIGTEAFF. The DNA of the CDR3 is TGTGCCAGTACCCCCCCGGGAATCGGCACTGAAGCTTTCTTT.

The chain is built from TRBV7-2 and TRBJ1-4; 10 nucleotides align to TRBD1. The length of the CDR3 is 14 residues. V lost 3 bases, J lost 10 bases, and 5 bases stayed unmatched. The germline CDR1 and CDR2 sequences are SGHTA and FQGNSA. The CDR3 DNA sequence: TGTGCCAGCAGCTTTTCTGGACAGGGGGGAAAACTGTTTTTT. Amino acid sequence: CASSFSGQGGKLFF.

This clonotype was counted only a few times. This rearrangement joins TRBV19 to TRBJ2-2; D may be TRBD1 (6 bases). Germline values: CDR1 LNHDA, CDR2 SQIVND (reference sequence). The V gene lost 5 bases and the J gene lost 2 bases, with 12 bases spanning the gap. The length of the CDR3 is 15 residues. In DNA form, the CDR3 reads TGTGCCAGTAGTGGGCAAGGGGGAAACACCGGGGAGCTGTTTTTT. It codes for CASSGQGGNTGELFF.

This chain joins TRBV28 and TRBJ2-7; TRBD1 is a possible D gene (5 bases). The germline V and J ends were trimmed by 3 bases and 4 bases, with 10 bases remaining between them. Germline loops: CDR1 MDHEN, CDR2 SYDVKM. This CDR3 is built from 13 residues. This CDR3 is CASSFDRYYEQYF. In DNA, the CDR3 is TGTGCCAGCAGTTTCGACAGATATTACGAGCAGTACTTC. The full variable domain, completed using reference TRBV28 and TRBJ2-7, is DVKVTQSSRYLVKRTGEKVFLECVQDMDHENMFWYRQDPGLGLRLIYFSYDVKMKEKGDIPEGYSVSREKKERFSLILESASTNQTSMYLCASSFDRYYEQYFGPGTRLTVT.

The chain couples TRBV7-9 to TRBJ2-1, with 9 bases identical to TRBD1. This CDR3 has 15 residues. Germline values: CDR1 SEHNR, CDR2 FQNEAQ (reference sequence). The ends lost 5 bases at V and 2 bases at J; junction bases unmatched: 4. CDR3 in amino acids: CASSLGQGTYNEQFF. CDR3 in DNA: TGTGCCAGCAGCCTTGGACAGGGGACCTACAATGAGCAGTTCTTC. The full variable domain, in which reference TRBV7-9 and TRBJ2-1 provide the parts outside the CDR3, is DTGVSQNPRHKITKRGQNVTFRCDPISEHNRLYWYRQTLGQGPEFLTYFQNEAQLEKSRLLSDRFSAERPKGSFSTLEIQRTEQGDSAMYLCASSLGQGTYNEQFFGPGTRLTVL.

This sequence joins TRBV20-1 and TRBJ2-7, with TRBD1 matching 7 bases. Germline trimming cut 5 bases from V and 2 bases from J; bases unmatched to any gene: 9. CDR1 and CDR2 (germline): DFQATT, SNEGSKA (reference sequence). The CDR3 extends over 14 amino acids. The CDR3 protein is CSALGQLRTYEQYF. CDR3 nucleotides: TGCAGTGCTTTGGGACAGCTCCGAACCTACGAGCAGTACTTC.

This clonotype was seen a few times. V and J are TRBV7-6 and TRBJ1-6; D is possibly TRBD1 (5 bases). Trimming cost V 0 bases and J 9 bases, with 12 bases left between them. This CDR3 has 15 residues. Germline assignment: CDR1 SGHVS and CDR2 FNYEAQ. The CDR3 DNA sequence: TGTGCCAGCAGCTTAGCGGCAGGGACGGGTTCACCCCTCCACTTT. Translated: CASSLAAGTGSPLHF.

The genes are TRBV20-1 and TRBJ2-3; D may be TRBD2 (6 bases). The CDR3 runs 13 residues. Germline V gene sequence: CDR1 DFQATT, CDR2 SNEGSKA (reference sequence). Trimming stripped 1 base from V and 1 base from J, with 6 bases between. The CDR3 DNA reads TGCAGTGCTAGAGGGGGGGGCACAGATACGCAGTATTTT. This codes for CSARGGGTDTQYF.

This chain uses TRBV7-9 with TRBJ1-1; D is uncertain. Germline V gene lookup returns CDR1 SEHNR and CDR2 FQNEAQ (reference sequence). The V end was cut by 2 bases, the J end by 4 bases, with 11 bases between. CDR3 length equals 14 residues. The CDR3 sequence: CASSLHGVGTEAFF. The CDR3 bases are TGTGCCAGCAGCTTACATGGTGTCGGCACTGAAGCTTTCTTT. The full variable domain, with the rest looked up from reference TRBV7-9 and TRBJ1-1, is DTGVSQNPRHKITKRGQNVTFRCDPISEHNRLYWYRQTLGQGPEFLTYFQNEAQLEKSRLLSDRFSAERPKGSFSTLEIQRTEQGDSAMYLCASSLHGVGTEAFFGQGTRLTVV.

In its sample, this clonotype was seen once. The chain's CDR3 is CSVEELEESEAFF. Here the CDR3 DNA reads TGCAGCGTTGAAGAGTTGGAGGAAAGTGAAGCTTTCTTT. The V gene is TRBV29-1, the J gene TRBJ1-1; D remains unclear. The CDR3 is 13 amino acids. Germline assignment: CDR1 SQVTM and CDR2 ANQGSEA. V shed 0 bases and J shed 7 bases, with 12 bases lying between them. Full variable domain (outside the CDR3, taken from reference TRBV29-1 and TRBJ1-1): SAVISQKPSRDICQRGTSLTIQCQVDSQVTMMFWYRQQPGQSLTLIATANQGSEATYESGFVIDKFPISRPNLTFSTLTVSNMSPEDSSIYLCSVEELEESEAFFGQGTRLTVV.

The CDR3 DNA sequence: TGCAGTGGGACTAGCGGGAGCACCTACAATGAGCAGTTCTTC. Translating gives CSGTSGSTYNEQFF. V and J are TRBV20-1 and TRBJ2-1; TRBD2 matches 13 bases. CDR1 and CDR2 from the germline V gene are DFQATT and SNEGSKA (reference sequence). This CDR3 region has 14 residues. Trimming removed 7 bases from V and 2 bases from J; junction bases left unmatched: 2.

The genes are TRBV2 and TRBJ2-7, with D hard to call. The V end lost 7 bases, the J end lost 7 bases, and 17 bases lay between the germline ends. The CDR3 totals 13 residues. Germline CDR1 and CDR2: SNHLY and FYNNEI. The CDR3 loop is CASIPPGYNEQYF. DNA for the CDR3: TGTGCCAGCATTCCCCCAGGTTATAATGAGCAGTACTTC.

J is TRBJ2-5 and V is TRBV27; 8 nucleotides agree with TRBD2. V shed 5 bases and J 0 bases; nucleotides not matched to a gene: 8. Germline-derived CDR1 and CDR2 are MNHEY and SMNVEV (reference sequence). The CDR3 spans 16 residues. CDR3: CASSLTGGGNQETQYF. CDR3 bases: TGTGCCAGCAGTCTGACTGGCGGGGGGAACCAAGAGACCCAGTACTTC.

The gene calls are TRBV20-1 and TRBJ2-5; no definite D call. The CDR3 consists of 14 residues. The ends were cut back, 5 bases at V and 3 bases at J, with 16 bases in the middle. Looked up from germline, CDR1 is DFQATT and CDR2 is SNEGSKA (reference sequence). CDR3 nucleotides: TGCAGTGCTCCCCCGGGCAGGTTGGAAGAGACCCAGTACTTC. It yields the protein CSAPPGRLEETQYF.

This clonotype appeared a few times. V and J are TRBV7-9 and TRBJ2-3; 9 bases are shared with TRBD1. The trim removed 4 bases at V and 11 bases at J, leaving 13 bases unmatched. Germline values: CDR1 SEHNR, CDR2 FQNEAQ (reference sequence). There are 15 residues in the CDR3. CDR3 sequence: CASSSDRGPVGQQYF. CDR3 in DNA: TGTGCCAGCAGCTCGGACAGGGGCCCTGTCGGCCAGCAGTATTTT.

This chain links TRBV20-1 with TRBJ2-1; D uncertain. CDR1 and CDR2 from the germline V gene are DFQATT and SNEGSKA (reference sequence). V was shortened by 1 base and J by 5 bases, with 9 bases between the two germline ends. CDR3 length equals 13 residues. CDR3 sequence: CSARGSGHNEQFF. Written as DNA, the CDR3 is TGCAGTGCTAGAGGTTCCGGACACAATGAGCAGTTCTTC.

Details on this clonotype: Its ends do not fully match the called genes, so a read error is possible. The chain employs TRBV7-9 and TRBJ2-7; D might be TRBD2 (6 bases). This CDR3 contains 13 residues. In germline, CDR1 is SEHNR, CDR2 FQNEAQ (reference sequence). CDR3 residues: CASSSTSNPYVRF. CDR3 nucleotides: TGTGCCAGCAGCTCGACTAGTAACCCCTACGTACGCTTC.

Written as DNA, the CDR3 is TGTGCCAGCAGCTTGCTAACAACTAATGAAAAACTGTTTTTT. Translated: CASSLLTTNEKLFF. This chain connects TRBV7-9 to TRBJ1-4; D gene unclear. The CDR3 has 14 amino acids. V was clipped by 3 bases and J by 0 bases, with 5 bases between them. Germline CDR1 is SEHNR and CDR2 is FQNEAQ (reference sequence). Supplemented by reference TRBV7-9 and TRBJ1-4, the full variable domain reads DTGVSQNPRHKITKRGQNVTFRCDPISEHNRLYWYRQTLGQGPEFLTYFQNEAQLEKSRLLSDRFSAERPKGSFSTLEIQRTEQGDSAMYLCASSLLTTNEKLFFGSGTQLSVL.

The rearrangement links TRBV29-1 to TRBJ1-1, with 8 bases lining up with TRBD1. CDR1 and CDR2 from the germline V gene are SQVTM and ANQGSEA. The V segment lost 7 bases and the J segment 4 bases; nucleotides outside the gene matches: 2. The CDR3 sequence is 11 residues long. CDR3 sequence (DNA): TGCAGCGGGACAGGGTCCACTGAAGCTTTCTTT. It is translated as CSGTGSTEAFF. Complete variable domain (other parts from reference TRBV29-1 and TRBJ1-1): SAVISQKPSRDICQRGTSLTIQCQVDSQVTMMFWYRQQPGQSLTLIATANQGSEATYESGFVIDKFPISRPNLTFSTLTVSNMSPEDSSIYLCSGTGSTEAFFGQGTRLTVV.

In its sample, this clonotype is large. CDR3 DNA: TGTGCCAGCAGTTTAACACTAAGGGTCACCGGGGAGCTGTTTTTT. This encodes CASSLTLRVTGELFF. This rearrangement joins TRBV27 to TRBJ2-2; unclear D gene. Germline V gives CDR1 MNHEY, CDR2 SMNVEV (reference sequence). This CDR3 spans 15 amino acids. Trimming took off 2 bases at V and 4 bases at J, with 11 bases between the two ends.

CDR3 sequence (DNA): TGTGCCAGCACCAGGGGGTCAACAGGGGAGACTGAAGCTTTCTTT. It encodes CASTRGSTGETEAFF. The chain links TRBV2 to TRBJ1-1, with 7 nucleotides matching TRBD1. Germline-derived CDR1 and CDR2 are SNHLY and FYNNEI. CDR3 size: 15 residues. V lost 7 bases and J lost 5; bases outside the gene matches: 13.

This chain joins TRBV2 and TRBJ2-3; D is tentatively TRBD1 or TRBD2 (5 bases each). The CDR3 spans 13 residues. Germline assignment: CDR1 SNHLY and CDR2 FYNNEI. Trimming removed 6 bases at V and 3 bases at J, with 10 bases between. Here the CDR3 reads CASRGDATDTQYF. For the CDR3, the DNA is TGTGCCAGCAGGGGGGACGCGACAGATACGCAGTATTTT.

This rearrangement joins TRBV28 to TRBJ2-7; TRBD2 matches at 8 bases. The ends lost 6 bases at V and 7 bases at J; junction bases unmatched: 11. Looked up from germline, CDR1 is MDHEN and CDR2 is SYDVKM. The CDR3 totals 14 residues. The CDR3 sequence is CASRKSGRGGEQYF. As DNA, the CDR3 is TGTGCCAGCAGAAAAAGCGGGAGAGGGGGGGAGCAGTACTTC.

The chain couples TRBV7-9 to TRBJ2-2, with unresolved D. The germline CDR1 and CDR2 sequences are SEHNR and FQNEAQ (reference sequence). V dropped 5 bases and J dropped 0 bases, with 7 bases sitting between them. This CDR3 is built from 14 residues. CDR3 DNA: TGTGCCAGCAGCCCGGAACCGAACACCGGGGAGCTGTTTTTT. Its protein is CASSPEPNTGELFF.

This clonotype has a handful of counts. The V and J genes are TRBV28 and TRBJ1-2; no reliable D call. CDR3 length: 13 residues. Trimming removed 8 bases from V and 5 bases from J, with 15 bases in between. Germline assignment: CDR1 MDHEN and CDR2 SYDVKM. CDR3 sequence reads: CASLPGLRYGYTF. CDR3 in DNA: TGTGCCAGCTTACCCGGGTTGCGGTATGGCTACACCTTC.

This clonotype was seen more than once but under ten times. The chain is built from TRBV7-2 and TRBJ2-5; weak D call: TRBD2 (5 bases). From germline, CDR1 is SGHTA and CDR2 FQGNSA. The CDR3 extends over 13 amino acids. Deletions cut 6 bases from V and 5 bases from J, with 13 bases between. CDR3 residues: CASSRGIFETQYF. CDR3 DNA sequence: TGTGCCAGCAGTAGAGGGATTTTCGAGACCCAGTACTTC.

V and J are TRBV2 and TRBJ1-1; a weak D match, TRBD1 (5 bases). This CDR3 is built from 14 residues. Germline V gives CDR1 SNHLY, CDR2 FYNNEI. Trimming removed 2 bases at V and 8 bases at J, with 15 bases between. The CDR3 DNA sequence: TGTGCCAGCAGTGAATCCAACGCCTGGGGGGAAGCTTTCTTT. The encoded protein is CASSESNAWGEAFF.

This chain connects TRBV7-9 to TRBJ2-3; no firm D call. The V gene lost 1 base and the J gene lost 2 bases, with 10 bases spanning the gap. CDR3 length: 15 amino acids. Germline CDR1 reads SEHNR; CDR2 reads FQNEAQ (reference sequence). CDR3 sequence: CASSLGSGSTDTQYF. The CDR3 nucleotides read TGTGCCAGCAGCTTAGGGTCGGGTTCCACAGATACGCAGTATTTT.

DNA of the CDR3: TGTGCCAGCAGCTTACAGGCGGGGGCGCAAGAGACCCAGTACTTC. Protein product: CASSLQAGAQETQYF. This chain joins TRBV7-2 and TRBJ2-5, with a possible D match to TRBD2 (7 bases). CDR3 length: 15 amino acids. V was shortened by 2 bases and J by 2 bases, with 12 bases between the two germline ends. Germline CDR1 reads SGHTA; CDR2 reads FQGNSA.